This TCR beta chain was observed in a study of patients and donors after allogeneic stem cell transplantation. The CDR3 covers 14 residues. Germline V gives CDR1 SGHRS, CDR2 YFSETQ. Trimming took 2 bases from V and 0 from J; bases not matched to a gene: 1. TCRdb reprocessed the RT-PCR reads with MiXCR, giving one entry per CDR3 protein. The sample has approximately 88,000 distinct CDR3 sequences, around 5% seen once; the top ten hold approximately 2.5%. This clonotype was seen ten or more times. The TCR sequence derives from a human donor who was either an allogeneic HSCT recipient or a stem cell or donor lymphocyte infusion donor (not recorded which). It is not recorded whose cells these are; they may come from a transplant donor. The J gene is TRBJ1-1, the V gene TRBV5-1; 7 bases are shared with TRBD1. Sequencing was carried out using blood, either unsorted or a sorted T cell fraction (not recorded which). In DNA, the CDR3 is TGCGCCAGCAGCTTAACAGGGGTGAACACTGAAGCTTTCTTT. It yields the protein CASSLTGVNTEAFF.